These T cell receptor beta chains were read from a single sample in a study of T cell changes during pregnancy in multiple sclerosis. The repertoire was sequenced with immunoSEQ multiplex PCR; TCRdb's copy has only in-frame clones and lacks some. The data show fewer than 50,000 clones, about 90% seen once. Source: CD8+ T cells from peripheral blood mononuclear cells, taken in the first trimester of pregnancy. Every receptor here comes from a female donor with multiple sclerosis, enrolled in a pregnancy study. Each CDR3 is given with its conserved first and last residue. D genes are given only for firm matches. For some rows the clone size is stated as once, few or many, or as a class when expanded; others skip it.

>TRBV4-3|13|-|-|TRBJ1-1
TGCGCCAGCAGCCAAGGAGCTGGTAGAGAAGCTTTCTTT
CASSQGAGREAFF
>TRBV5-1|18|-|TRBD2|TRBJ2-2
TGCGCCAGCAGCTCCGACTTAACTAGCGGGAGGGCCAACGGGGAGCTGTTTTTT
CASSSDLTSGRANGELFF
>TRBV4-1|14|-|TRBD1|TRBJ2-3
TGCGCCAGCAGCCGGACAGGGGGCACAGATACGCAGTATTTT
CASSRTGGTDTQYF
>TRBV7-9|17|once|-|TRBJ1-5
TGTGCCAGCAGCCTTAGAAGGCCAGGACAGCCAAATCAGCCCCAGCATTTT
CASSLRRPGQPNQPQHF
>TRBV2|12|-|-|TRBJ1-2
TGTGCCAGCAGTGAAAACAGAAATGGCTACACCTTC
CASSENRNGYTF
>TRBV2|10|-|-|TRBJ1-1
TGTGCCAGCATGGCTGCTGAAGCTTTCTTT
CASMAAEAFF
>TRBV11-2|15|-|TRBD2|TRBJ2-1
TGTGCCAGCAGCTTAGATCTAGCGGGAGGCCCAGGGCAGTTCTTC
CASSLDLAGGPGQFF
>TRBV19|13|few|TRBD1|TRBJ2-7
TGTGCCAGTAGTCTCGGACAGGGGAGTGAGCAGTACTTC
CASSLGQGSEQYF
>TRBV9|14|-|-|TRBJ1-4
TGTGCCAGCAGCCCTAGCCATATGTCTGAAAAACTGTTTTTT
CASSPSHMSEKLFF
>TRBV6-6|15|-|-|TRBJ2-7
TGTGCCAGCAGTTCTCAGGGGCAAGGTGACTACGAGCAGTACTTC
CASSSQGQGDYEQYF
>TRBV19|16|-|TRBD1|TRBJ2-3
TGTGCCAGTAGCCCGGGACAGGGTTTGGCCACAGATACGCAGTATTTT
CASSPGQGLATDTQYF
>TRBV27|18|-|TRBD2|TRBJ2-5
TGTGCCAGCAGTTTACTACCGGGGGGGCCCTTCCAGTCAGAGACCCAGTACTTC
CASSLLPGGPFQSETQYF
>TRBV19|15|-|TRBD1|TRBJ1-1
TGTGCCAGTAGTCAGGGGGCAGTGGCCGCCACTGAAGCTTTCTTT
CASSQGAVAATEAFF
>TRBV7-8|17|-|-|TRBJ2-1
TGTGCCAGCAGCTTCCTAGGTTCGTCCTCTGTCTACAATGAGCAGTTCTTC
CASSFLGSSSVYNEQFF
>TRBV4-1|17|-|TRBD2|TRBJ2-2
TGCGCCAGCAGCCAAGCGGCACTAGCGGGGGCCCCAGGGGAGCTGTTTTTT
CASSQAALAGAPGELFF
>TRBV27|13|-|-|TRBJ1-2
TGTGCCAGCAGCCCGCCTTCTATGATCGGCTACACCTTC
CASSPPSMIGYTF
>TRBV19|15|-|TRBD2|TRBJ2-1
TGTGCCAGTAGTAGGACTAGCGGGAGTCTGGATGAGCAGTTCTTC
CASSRTSGSLDEQFF
>TRBV6-5|14|-|TRBD1|TRBJ2-7
TGTGCCAGCAGTTACTCGCAGGGGGCGTACGAGCAGTACTTC
CASSYSQGAYEQYF
>TRBV9|15|-|-|TRBJ2-7
TGTGCCAGCAGCCGATTGGGGGGTGAGAACTACGAGCAGTACTTC
CASSRLGGENYEQYF
>TRBV4-1|15|-|-|TRBJ2-2
TGCGCCAGCAGCCCCCCAGGAGGGGGGGCCGGGGAGCTGTTTTTT
CASSPPGGGAGELFF
>TRBV7-9|14|-|-|TRBJ1-1
TGTGCCAGCAGCTTAAGTAACAGGGAGACTGAAGCTTTCTTT
CASSLSNRETEAFF
>TRBV27|16|-|TRBD1|TRBJ1-1
TGTGCCAGCACCCCCTACTCCGGGACAGGGAACACTGAAGCTTTCTTT
CASTPYSGTGNTEAFF
>TRBV7-9|15|-|TRBD2|TRBJ2-1
TGTGCCAGCAGCCTCGCTAGCGGGCTATACAATGAGCAGTTCTTC
CASSLASGLYNEQFF
>TRBV4-1|17|-|-|TRBJ1-1
TGCGCCAGCAGCCTTATCTCCTCAAAAGAGATGAACACTGAAGCTTTCTTT
CASSLISSKEMNTEAFF
>TRBV5-8|13|-|-|TRBJ2-7
TGTGCCAGCAGCTTCCGAGGCTCCTACGAGCAGTACTTC
CASSFRGSYEQYF
>TRBV6-5|15|-|TRBD1|TRBJ2-2
TGTGCCAGCTATGAAGGACAGGACAACACCGGGGAGCTGTTTTTT
CASYEGQDNTGELFF
>TRBV5-6|15|-|-|TRBJ1-2
TGTGCCAGCATTCTCGCCTTAAACGAACTCCATGGCTACACCTTC
CASILALNELHGYTF
>TRBV5-6|13|-|-|TRBJ2-5
TGTGCCAGCAGCTTTAGGGGTGAAGAGACCCAGTACTTC
CASSFRGEETQYF
>TRBV7-3|14|-|TRBD1|TRBJ2-5
TGTGCCAGCAGCTTGACAGGGGGCAAGGAGACCCAGTACTTC
CASSLTGGKETQYF
>TRBV2|13|-|-|TRBJ2-2
TGTGCCAGCATTCAGTCGAACACCGGGGAGCTGTTTTTT
CASIQSNTGELFF
>TRBV5-4|12|-|-|TRBJ2-3
TGTGCCAGCAGCTTAGCCACAGATACGCAGTATTTT
CASSLATDTQYF